This passage covers 11 T cell receptor beta chains from one sample sequenced in a study of blood T cell repertoires in COVID-19. Profiled with immunoSEQ multiplex PCR; TCRdb holds only in-frame clones, not every one. This sample has around 140,000 clones; under 90% occur once, and the top ten carry around 8%. The material sequenced was peripheral blood. These receptors all come from an older woman with active or convalescent COVID-19.

The chain is built from TRBV5-4 and TRBJ1-4; TRBD1 might be the D (6 bases). The CDR3 totals 14 residues. V lost 4 bases and J 5 bases, leaving 12 bases between the germline ends. CDR1 is SGHNT and CDR2 is YYREEE in the germline V gene (reference sequence). This chain's CDR3 is CASSPGQSNEKLFF. As DNA, the CDR3 is TGTGCCAGCAGCCCTGGACAGTCGAATGAAAAACTGTTTTTT.

The chain couples TRBV28 to TRBJ1-2, with 7 positions matching TRBD1. CDR1 is MDHEN and CDR2 is SYDVKM in the germline V gene. J lost 4 bases, V lost 8 bases, and 7 bases had no gene match. CDR3 length equals 13 residues. CDR3 protein: CASWTGQSYGYTF. The CDR3 DNA reads TGTGCCAGCTGGACGGGACAGTCCTATGGCTACACCTTC.

The chain uses TRBV7-9 and TRBJ2-7, with a possible D match to TRBD2 (5 bases). Germline V gene data show CDR1 as SEHNR and CDR2 as FQNEAQ (reference sequence). The CDR3 spans 14 residues. V was clipped by 0 bases and J by 6 bases, with 12 bases between them. The CDR3: CASSLAIREGEQYF. CDR3 DNA sequence: TGTGCCAGCAGCTTAGCGATCCGGGAAGGCGAGCAGTACTTC.

The chain couples TRBV7-2 to TRBJ1-6; tentative D call: TRBD1 (6 bases). Germline V gene lookup returns CDR1 SGHTA and CDR2 FQGNSA. Deletions cut 4 bases from V and 4 bases from J, with 8 bases between. The CDR3 runs to 14 residues. The CDR3 protein is CASSSGQYNSPLHF. The CDR3 nucleotides are TGTGCCAGCAGCTCCGGACAGTATAATTCACCCCTCCACTTT.

This rearrangement joins TRBV7-2 to TRBJ1-1; unclear D gene. CDR1 and CDR2 from the germline V gene are SGHTA and FQGNSA. V lost 5 bases to trimming and J lost 5 bases, with 12 bases between them. CDR3 length: 13 amino acids. CDR3 nucleotide sequence: TGTGCCAGCAGCCCTCTTTTGGAGACTGAAGCTTTCTTT. It specifies CASSPLLETEAFF.

The J gene is TRBJ1-1, the V gene TRBV12-1; TRBD1, the table's D call, was not compared with the DNA. TRBV12-1 is assigned pseudogene status. The CDR3 is made up of 14 amino acids. The DNA for the CDR3 is TGTGCCAGCAGCTTTCCAGGGGTAGACACTGAAGCTTTCTTT. It encodes CASSFPGVDTEAFF.

This rearrangement joins TRBV29-1 to TRBJ1-2, with a tentative D call TRBD1 (5 bases). The CDR3 runs 13 residues. Germline values: CDR1 SQVTM, CDR2 ANQGSEA. The V end was cut by 4 bases, the J end by 10 bases, with 19 bases between. The CDR3 loop is CSVGSRGLFDYTF. CDR3 sequence (DNA): TGCAGCGTTGGTTCCCGGGGACTTTTTGACTACACCTTC.

The V and J genes are TRBV4-2 and TRBJ1-5; perhaps TRBD1 as D (5 bases). V was pared by 4 bases and J by 3 bases, with 16 bases between. The CDR3 totals 16 residues. The germline V gene has CDR1 LGHNA and CDR2 YNFKEQ. The CDR3 loop is CASSLHPRDSNQPQHF. DNA for the CDR3: TGTGCCAGCAGCCTTCATCCGAGGGACTCCAATCAGCCCCAGCATTTT.

This chain connects TRBV28 to TRBJ2-5; tentative D call: TRBD1 (6 bases). The CDR3 extends over 15 amino acids. Trimming removed 7 bases at V and 4 bases at J, with 19 bases between. Germline assignment: CDR1 MDHEN and CDR2 SYDVKM. CDR3 in amino acids: CASTHRNLRGETQYF. In DNA, the CDR3 is TGTGCCAGCACCCATAGAAATCTCAGGGGAGAGACCCAGTACTTC.

The rearrangement links TRBV28 to TRBJ1-1, with D possibly TRBD1 on 5 matching bases. V shed 3 bases and J shed 11 bases, with 10 bases lying between them. This CDR3 comprises 11 residues. The germline gives CDR1 MDHEN, CDR2 SYDVKM. The CDR3 DNA reads as TGTGCCAGCAGTTTGGGAGGGGTTGCTTTCTTT. Translated, it gives CASSLGGVAFF. The full variable domain, rest sourced from reference TRBV28 and TRBJ1-1, is DVKVTQSSRYLVKRTGEKVFLECVQDMDHENMFWYRQDPGLGLRLIYFSYDVKMKEKGDIPEGYSVSREKKERFSLILESASTNQTSMYLCASSLGGVAFFGQGTRLTVV.

V gene TRBV7-2 combines with J gene TRBJ2-5, with D tentatively TRBD2 (5 bases). From germline, CDR1 is SGHTA and CDR2 FQGNSA. Trimming pared 0 bases from V and 4 bases from J, leaving 12 bases between. The CDR3 covers 15 residues. CDR3 in DNA: TGTGCCAGCAGCTTAGCGTTATATGGAGGAGAGACCCAGTACTTC. Amino acid sequence: CASSLALYGGETQYF. Supplemented by reference TRBV7-2 and TRBJ2-5, the full variable domain reads GAGVSQSPSNKVTEKGKDVELRCDPISGHTALYWYRQSLGQGLEFLIYFQGNSAPDKSGLPSDRFSAERTGGSVSTLTIQRTQQEDSAVYLCASSLALYGGETQYFGPGTRLLVL.